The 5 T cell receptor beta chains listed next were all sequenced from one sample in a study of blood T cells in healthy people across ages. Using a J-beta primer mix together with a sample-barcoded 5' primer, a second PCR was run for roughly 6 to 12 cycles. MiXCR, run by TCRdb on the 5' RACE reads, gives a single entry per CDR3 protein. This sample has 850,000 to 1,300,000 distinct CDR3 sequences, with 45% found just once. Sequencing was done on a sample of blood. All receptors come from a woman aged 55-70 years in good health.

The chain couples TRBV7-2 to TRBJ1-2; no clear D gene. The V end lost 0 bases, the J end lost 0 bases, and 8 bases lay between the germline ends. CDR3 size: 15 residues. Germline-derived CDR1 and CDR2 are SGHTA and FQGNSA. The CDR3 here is CASSLALGPNYGYTF. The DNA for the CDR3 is TGTGCCAGCAGCTTAGCTCTCGGTCCTAACTATGGCTACACCTTC.

The CDR3 here is CASSEGPWTSGRGNEQFF. CDR3 nucleotide sequence: TGTGCCAGCAGTGAGGGCCCCTGGACTAGCGGGAGGGGGAATGAGCAGTTCTTC. The chain has TRBV2 and TRBJ2-1; TRBD2 matches at 15 bases. J gave up 7 bases and V 3 bases, and 10 bases lay outside the gene matches. CDR1 is SNHLY, CDR2 FYNNEI, per germline. This CDR3 has 18 residues.

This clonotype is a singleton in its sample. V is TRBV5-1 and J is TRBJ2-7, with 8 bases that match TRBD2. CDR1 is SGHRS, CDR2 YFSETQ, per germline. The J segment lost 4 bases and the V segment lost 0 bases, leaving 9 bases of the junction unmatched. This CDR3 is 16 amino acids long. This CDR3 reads CASSLDPGRAQYEQYF. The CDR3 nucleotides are TGCGCCAGCAGCTTGGATCCCGGGAGGGCCCAATACGAGCAGTACTTC.

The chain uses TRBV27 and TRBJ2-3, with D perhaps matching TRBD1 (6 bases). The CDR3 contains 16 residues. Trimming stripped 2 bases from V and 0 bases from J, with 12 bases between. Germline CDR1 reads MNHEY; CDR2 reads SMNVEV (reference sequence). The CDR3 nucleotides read TGTGCCAGCAGTTTACAGGGGTTACCTAGCACAGATACGCAGTATTTT. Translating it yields CASSLQGLPSTDTQYF.

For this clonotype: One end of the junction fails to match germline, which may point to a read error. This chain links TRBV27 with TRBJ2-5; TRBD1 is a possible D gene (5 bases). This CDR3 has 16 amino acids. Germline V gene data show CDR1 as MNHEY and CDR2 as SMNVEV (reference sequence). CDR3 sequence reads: CASSLVGAGTQGTQYF. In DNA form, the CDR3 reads TGTGCCAGCAGTTTAGTTGGGGCAGGAACCCAAGGGACCCAGTACTTC.